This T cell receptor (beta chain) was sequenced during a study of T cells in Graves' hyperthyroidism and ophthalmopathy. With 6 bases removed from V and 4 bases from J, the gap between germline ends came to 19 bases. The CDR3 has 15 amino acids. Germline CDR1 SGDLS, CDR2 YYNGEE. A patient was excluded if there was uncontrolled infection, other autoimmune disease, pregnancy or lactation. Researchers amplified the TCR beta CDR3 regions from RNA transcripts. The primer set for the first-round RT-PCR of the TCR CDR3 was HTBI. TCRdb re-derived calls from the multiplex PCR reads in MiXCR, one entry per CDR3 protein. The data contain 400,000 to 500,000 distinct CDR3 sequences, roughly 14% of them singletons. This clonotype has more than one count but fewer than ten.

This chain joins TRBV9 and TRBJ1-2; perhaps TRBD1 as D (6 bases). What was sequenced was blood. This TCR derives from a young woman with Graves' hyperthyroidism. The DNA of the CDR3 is TGTGCCAGCACCCCCTCCGCAGGGGTCGTCTATGGCTACACCTTC. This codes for CASTPSAGVVYGYTF.